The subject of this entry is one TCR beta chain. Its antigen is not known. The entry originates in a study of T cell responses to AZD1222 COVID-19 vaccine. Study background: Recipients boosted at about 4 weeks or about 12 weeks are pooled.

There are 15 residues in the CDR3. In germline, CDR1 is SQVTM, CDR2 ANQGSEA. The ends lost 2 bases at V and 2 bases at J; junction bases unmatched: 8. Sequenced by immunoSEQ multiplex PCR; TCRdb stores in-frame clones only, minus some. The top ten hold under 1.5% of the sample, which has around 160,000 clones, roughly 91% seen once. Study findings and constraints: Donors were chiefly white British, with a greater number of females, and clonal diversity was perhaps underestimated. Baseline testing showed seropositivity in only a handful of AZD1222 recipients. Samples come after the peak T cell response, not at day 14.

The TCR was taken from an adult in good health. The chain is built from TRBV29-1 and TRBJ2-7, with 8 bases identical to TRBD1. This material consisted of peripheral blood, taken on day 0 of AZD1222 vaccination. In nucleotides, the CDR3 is TGCAGCGTTGAACGATTCGGACAGGGACCCTACGAGCAGTACTTC. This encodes CSVERFGQGPYEQYF.